This T cell receptor (beta chain) comes out of a study of blood T cell repertoires in COVID-19. About the research overall: Material from acute and convalescent COVID-19 was sourced from the United States, Italy and Spain.

CDR1 GTSNPN and CDR2 SVGIG come from the germline V gene (reference sequence). The length of the CDR3 is 14 residues. With 3 bases clipped from V and 8 bases from J, the junction kept 10 bases outside the gene matches. Source study methods: Scientists estimated how many nucleated cells there were by amplifying reference gene primers. The method was immunoSEQ multiplex PCR; TCRdb's version includes in-frame clones alone and lacks a portion of them. The DNA was the basis for D and trimming; V, J and clone size are from that table. The data contain over 35,000 clones, approximately 90% of them singletons.

The sequenced sample consisted of peripheral blood. The chain has TRBV30 and TRBJ1-2; 9 bases are shared with TRBD1. The clonotype originates from a man aged 40-55 years with COVID-19, enrolled during active disease. CDR3 bases: TGTGCCTGGAGACGATCTAGGGACAGGGAAGGCTACACCTTC. Protein sequence: CAWRRSRDREGYTF. Full variable domain (remainder filled in from reference TRBV30 and TRBJ1-2): SQTIHQWPATLVQPVGSPLSLECTVEGTSNPNLYWYRQAAGRGLQLLFYSVGIGQISSEVPQNLSASRPQDRQFILSSKKLLLSDSGFYLCAWRRSRDREGYTFGSGTRLTVV.